Each of the 19 T cell receptor beta chains below was sequenced from the same sample in a study of CD8+ T cells in alopecia areata. Documented treatment: oral pan-JAK inhibitor, 5-10 mg twice daily. Following RNA extraction, reverse transcription yielded cDNA that acted as the sequencing template. Libraries were prepared by immunoSEQ multiplex PCR; TCRdb keeps only in-frame clonotypes and omits some of them. The table lists under 150,000 clones, roughly four fifths of them singletons. The specimen comprised CD8+ T cells sorted from blood, sampled at week 4, from a patient treated with tofacitinib. Every receptor here comes from a human donor with alopecia areata.

V gene TRBV27 combines with J gene TRBJ2-7; 7 bases agree with TRBD1. V gave up 5 bases and J gave up 3 bases; unmatched junction bases: 10. CDR3 length: 15 amino acids. Germline lookup yields CDR1 MNHEY and CDR2 SMNVEV (reference sequence). The CDR3 region is CASSPLGTEDYEQYF. The CDR3 DNA reads as TGTGCCAGCAGTCCCCTCGGGACAGAGGACTACGAGCAGTACTTC.

The chain carries TRBV19 and TRBJ1-5; no reliable D call. Trimming removed 1 base from V and 7 bases from J, with 14 bases in between. In germline, CDR1 is LNHDA, CDR2 SQIVND (reference sequence). CDR3 length: 15 residues. The CDR3 is CASSIVWGTDQPQHF. In DNA form, the CDR3 reads TGTGCCAGTAGTATAGTTTGGGGTACCGACCAGCCCCAGCATTTT. The entire variable domain, with the rest obtained from reference TRBV19 and TRBJ1-5, is as follows: DGGITQSPKYLFRKEGQNVTLSCEQNLNHDAMYWYRQDPGQGLRLIYYSQIVNDFQKGDIAEGYSVSREKKESFPLTVTSAQKNPTAFYLCASSIVWGTDQPQHFGDGTRLSIL.

The table lists this clone with a count of one. The chain combines TRBV23-1 with TRBJ1-2; TRBD1 matches 11 bases. TRBV23-1 is an ORF for which the function is uncertain. The V gene end was trimmed by 2 bases and the J gene end by 4 bases; junction bases not matched to a gene: 6. There are 16 residues in the CDR3. Here the CDR3 DNA reads TGCGCCAGCAGTCAAAGGGTCGGACAGGGGGCCTATGGCTACACCTTC. This translates into CASSQRVGQGAYGYTF.

About this clone: At one end the junction does not follow the germline gene, possibly because of a read error. The chain couples TRBV27 to TRBJ2-7; D is perhaps TRBD1 (6 bases). The CDR3 length is 12 residues. CDR1 and CDR2 (germline): MNHEY, SMNVEV (reference sequence). CDR3 sequence: CASAGASNEQYF. The CDR3 nucleotides are TGTGCCAGTGCAGGGGCCTCCAACGAGCAGTACTTC.

This chain links TRBV29-1 with TRBJ2-7; D could derive from TRBD1 or TRBD2 (5 bases each). Trimming took off 3 bases at V and 2 bases at J, with 8 bases between the two ends. The length of the CDR3 is 12 residues. Germline lookup yields CDR1 SQVTM and CDR2 ANQGSEA. CDR3 protein: CSVEQGAYEQYF. As DNA, the CDR3 is TGCAGCGTTGAGCAGGGAGCCTACGAGCAGTACTTC.

The CDR3 coding sequence is TGTGCCAGCAGCTCCAATAGCGGGGTGTTCTCCTACGAGCAGTACTTC. Its translation is CASSSNSGVFSYEQYF. J is TRBJ2-7 and V is TRBV13, with 8 bases fitting TRBD2. The CDR3 length is 16 residues. From germline, CDR1 is PRHDT and CDR2 FYEKMQ (reference sequence). V was pared by 4 bases and J by 0 bases, with 8 bases of the junction left unmatched.

This clone was observed a single time. The V call is TRBV29-1, the J call TRBJ2-2, with a possible D match to TRBD1 (7 bases). In germline, CDR1 is SQVTM, CDR2 ANQGSEA. This CDR3 has 13 amino acids. V lost 7 bases and J 6 bases, leaving 15 bases between the germline ends. The CDR3 here is CSAAGTVSGELFF. DNA for the CDR3: TGCAGCGCCGCGGGGACAGTCTCCGGGGAGCTGTTTTTT.

This sequence joins TRBV28 and TRBJ2-7, with D possibly TRBD2 on 5 matching bases. V lost 4 bases, J lost 2 bases, and 18 bases lay in between. Germline assignment: CDR1 MDHEN and CDR2 SYDVKM. The CDR3 length is 16 residues. The CDR3 nucleotides read TGTGCCAGCAGTTACTCGTTGGAGGTCCCGACCTACGAGCAGTACTTC. Translation gives CASSYSLEVPTYEQYF.

This clone appeared a few times. Different DNA sequences within this sample yield the same CDR3. The genes are TRBV4-2 and TRBJ2-7; 9 bases align to TRBD2. Looked up from germline, CDR1 is LGHNA and CDR2 is YNFKEQ. The V and J ends lost 0 bases and 1 base, in that order; junction bases with no gene match: 4. The CDR3 runs 16 residues. The CDR3 spells CASSQEASGASYEQYF. The CDR3 DNA sequence: TGTGCCAGCAGCCAAGAAGCTAGCGGGGCGTCCTACGAGCAGTACTTC.

The chain uses TRBV6-1 and TRBJ1-5; TRBD1 aligns across 12 bases. The CDR3 length is 15 residues. Germline assignment: CDR1 MNHNS and CDR2 SASEGT. V lost 4 bases and J lost 9; bases outside the gene matches: 7. CDR3 loop: CASSGSGTGGPPQHF. CDR3 in DNA: TGTGCCAGCAGTGGATCCGGGACAGGGGGCCCGCCCCAGCATTTT.

CDR3 DNA: TGTGCCAGTAGTTCAGGATACCCCCCCTACGAGCAGTACTTC. It translates to CASSSGYPPYEQYF. The chain uses TRBV19 and TRBJ2-7, with unresolved D. The germline CDR1 and CDR2 sequences are LNHDA and SQIVND (reference sequence). V shed 5 bases and J shed 2 bases, with 13 bases lying between them. The CDR3 contains 14 residues.

The chain has TRBV25-1 and TRBJ2-1, with D tentatively TRBD1 or TRBD2 (5 bases each). The germline gives CDR1 MGHDK, CDR2 SYGVNS. The CDR3 sequence is 18 residues long. Trimming took 1 base from V and 5 from J, leaving 21 bases between them. CDR3 in amino acids: CASSEWGGTENPHNEQFF. The CDR3, as DNA: TGTGCCAGCAGTGAATGGGGTGGGACCGAAAACCCCCACAATGAGCAGTTCTTC.

This clone was seen a handful of times. In nucleotides, the CDR3 is TGTGCCAGCAGCGGAGCGGGGCCGTTCACAGATACGCAGTATTTT. Translating it yields CASSGAGPFTDTQYF. The genes are TRBV6-5 and TRBJ2-3; TRBD2 matches at 7 bases. The germline CDR1 and CDR2 sequences are MNHEY and SVGAGI. Germline trimming cut 6 bases from V and 2 bases from J; bases unmatched to any gene: 8. The CDR3 runs to 15 residues.

The chain employs TRBV28 and TRBJ2-3, with D perhaps given as TRBD1 or TRBD2 (6 bases each). CDR1 is MDHEN, CDR2 SYDVKM, per germline. This CDR3 spans 15 amino acids. Trimming removed 8 bases at V and 1 base at J, with 16 bases between. The CDR3 coding sequence is TGTGCCAGCTCACAACTCGGGGGCGGCACAGATACGCAGTATTTT. This sequence encodes CASSQLGGGTDTQYF. Full variable domain (remainder filled in from reference TRBV28 and TRBJ2-3): DVKVTQSSRYLVKRTGEKVFLECVQDMDHENMFWYRQDPGLGLRLIYFSYDVKMKEKGDIPEGYSVSREKKERFSLILESASTNQTSMYLCASSQLGGGTDTQYFGPGTRLTVL.

In this sample, this clone turned up a few times. The chain couples TRBV29-1 to TRBJ2-5; 7 bases are shared with TRBD2. The CDR3 runs 11 residues. CDR1 and CDR2 (germline): SQVTM, ANQGSEA. J lost 7 bases, V lost 3 bases, and 2 bases had no gene match. CDR3: CSVDSGGTQYF. CDR3 bases: TGCAGCGTTGACTCGGGGGGGACCCAGTACTTC. Variable domain in full (rest from reference TRBV29-1 and TRBJ2-5): SAVISQKPSRDICQRGTSLTIQCQVDSQVTMMFWYRQQPGQSLTLIATANQGSEATYESGFVIDKFPISRPNLTFSTLTVSNMSPEDSSIYLCSVDSGGTQYFGPGTRLLVL.

DNA of the CDR3: TGCAGCGTTGAAGATCAATTTAACTATGGCTACACCTTC. Its translation: CSVEDQFNYGYTF. The V and J genes are TRBV29-1 and TRBJ1-2, with unresolved D. This CDR3 has 13 amino acids. With 0 bases removed from V and 1 base from J, the gap between germline ends came to 6 bases. From germline, CDR1 is SQVTM and CDR2 ANQGSEA. Combining the CDR3 with reference TRBV29-1 and TRBJ1-2 gives the whole variable domain SAVISQKPSRDICQRGTSLTIQCQVDSQVTMMFWYRQQPGQSLTLIATANQGSEATYESGFVIDKFPISRPNLTFSTLTVSNMSPEDSSIYLCSVEDQFNYGYTFGSGTRLTVV.

V usage is TRBV7-2 and J usage is TRBJ2-3; no definite D call. The CDR3 runs 16 residues. Trimming pared 0 bases from V and 2 bases from J, leaving 12 bases between. Germline loops: CDR1 SGHTA, CDR2 FQGNSA. The CDR3 DNA sequence: TGTGCCAGCAGCTTAGCGCCGGCAGCACCCACAGATACGCAGTATTTT. This codes for CASSLAPAAPTDTQYF.

The chain has TRBV7-9 and TRBJ2-5, with 8 bases fitting TRBD1. CDR1 and CDR2 from the germline V gene are SEHNR and FQNEAQ (reference sequence). The junction had 9 bases not matched to a gene; V was cut back by 4 bases and J by 5 bases. This CDR3 has 15 amino acids. CDR3 loop: CASSSWTGMPETQYF. CDR3 DNA sequence: TGTGCCAGCAGCTCTTGGACAGGGATGCCGGAGACCCAGTACTTC.

V is TRBV7-2 and J is TRBJ1-5; no clear D. The CDR3 runs 14 residues. Trimming removed 3 bases at V and 4 bases at J, with 10 bases between. Germline CDR1 is SGHTA and CDR2 is FQGNSA. The CDR3 spells CASSFLDGNQPQHF. In DNA, the CDR3 is TGTGCCAGCAGCTTCCTGGACGGAAATCAGCCCCAGCATTTT.